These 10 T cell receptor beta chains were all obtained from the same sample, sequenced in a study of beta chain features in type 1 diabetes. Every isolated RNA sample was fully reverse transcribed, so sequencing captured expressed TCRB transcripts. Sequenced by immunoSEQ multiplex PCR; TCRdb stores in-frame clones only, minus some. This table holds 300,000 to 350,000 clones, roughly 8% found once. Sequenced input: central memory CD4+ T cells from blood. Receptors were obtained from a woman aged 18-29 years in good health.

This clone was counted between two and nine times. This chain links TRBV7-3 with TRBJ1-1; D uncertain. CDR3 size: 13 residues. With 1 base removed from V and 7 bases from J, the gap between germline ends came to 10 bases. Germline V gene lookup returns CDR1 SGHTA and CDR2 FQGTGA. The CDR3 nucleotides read TGTGCCAGCAGCTTAAATGTTGTCGGTGAAGCTTTCTTT. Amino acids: CASSLNVVGEAFF.

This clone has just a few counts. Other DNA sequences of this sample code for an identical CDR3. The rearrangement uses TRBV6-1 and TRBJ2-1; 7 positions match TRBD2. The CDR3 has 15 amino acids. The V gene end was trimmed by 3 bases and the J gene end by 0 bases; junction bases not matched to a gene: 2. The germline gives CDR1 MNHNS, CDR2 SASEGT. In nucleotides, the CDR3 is TGTGCCAGCAGTGAGGGCGGGAGCTCCTACAATGAGCAGTTCTTC. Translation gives CASSEGGSSYNEQFF.

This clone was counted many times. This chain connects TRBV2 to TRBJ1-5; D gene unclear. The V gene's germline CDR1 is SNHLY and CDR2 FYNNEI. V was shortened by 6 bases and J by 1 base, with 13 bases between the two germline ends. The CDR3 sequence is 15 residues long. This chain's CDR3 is CASRGLTGSNQPQHF. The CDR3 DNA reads TGTGCCAGCAGGGGCCTCACTGGGAGCAATCAGCCCCAGCATTTT.

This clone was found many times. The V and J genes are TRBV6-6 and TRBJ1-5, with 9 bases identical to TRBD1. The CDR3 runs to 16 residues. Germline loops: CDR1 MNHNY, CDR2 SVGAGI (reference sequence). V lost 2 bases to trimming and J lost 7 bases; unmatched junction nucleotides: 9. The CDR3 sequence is CASSYTGGQGGQPQHF. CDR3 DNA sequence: TGTGCCAGCAGTTACACCGGGGGACAGGGTGGACAGCCCCAGCATTTT.

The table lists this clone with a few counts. The CDR3 nucleotides read TGTGCCAGCAGTCGCCAAAACTACAATGAGCAGTTCTTC. Protein: CASSRQNYNEQFF. V gene TRBV27 combines with J gene TRBJ2-1; no definite D call. The germline V gene encodes CDR1 MNHEY and CDR2 SMNVEV (reference sequence). CDR3 size: 13 residues. The V and J ends lost 5 bases and 3 bases respectively, with 8 bases between them.

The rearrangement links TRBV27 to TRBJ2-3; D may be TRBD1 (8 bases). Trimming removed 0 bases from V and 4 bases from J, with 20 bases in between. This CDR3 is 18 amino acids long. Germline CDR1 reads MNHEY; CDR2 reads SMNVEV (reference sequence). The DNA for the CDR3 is TGTGCCAGCAGTTTATCGATGGGAGGGACAGGCGGGGCAGATACGCAGTATTTT. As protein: CASSLSMGGTGGADTQYF.

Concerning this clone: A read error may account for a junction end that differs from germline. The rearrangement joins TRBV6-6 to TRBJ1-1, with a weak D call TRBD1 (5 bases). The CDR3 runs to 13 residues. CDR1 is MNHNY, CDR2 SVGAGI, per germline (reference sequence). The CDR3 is CAISESTRGDAFF. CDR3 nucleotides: TGTGCCATCAGTGAGTCGACTCGAGGGGATGCTTTCTTT.

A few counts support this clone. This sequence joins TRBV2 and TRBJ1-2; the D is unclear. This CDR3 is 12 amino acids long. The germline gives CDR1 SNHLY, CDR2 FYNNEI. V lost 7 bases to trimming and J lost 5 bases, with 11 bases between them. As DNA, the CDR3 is TGTGCCAGCACGCAGGACGGGTATGGCTACACCTTC. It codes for CASTQDGYGYTF.

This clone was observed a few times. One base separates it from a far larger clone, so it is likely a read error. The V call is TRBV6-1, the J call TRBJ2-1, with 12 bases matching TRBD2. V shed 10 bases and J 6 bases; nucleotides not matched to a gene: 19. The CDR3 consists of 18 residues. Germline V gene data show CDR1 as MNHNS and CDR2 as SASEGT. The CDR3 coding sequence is TGTGCCATCTGTGACGCTCTAGCGGGAGGGCCCAGGTCCAATGAGCAGTTCTTC. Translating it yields CAICDALAGGPRSNEQFF.

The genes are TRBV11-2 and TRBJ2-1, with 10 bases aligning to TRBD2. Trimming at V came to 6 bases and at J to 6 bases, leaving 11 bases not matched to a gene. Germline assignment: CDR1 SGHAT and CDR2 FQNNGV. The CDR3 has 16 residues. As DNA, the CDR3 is TGTGCCAGCAGGCCCAAGCTAGCGGGAGATTTCAATGAGCAGTTCTTC. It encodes CASRPKLAGDFNEQFF.